The 30 T cell receptor beta chains below all came from one sample that was sequenced in a study of blood T cells in healthy people across ages. Primed by a sample-barcoded 5' primer and a J-beta primer mix, a second PCR proceeded for about 6 to 11 cycles. TCRdb ran MiXCR on the 5' RACE reads and lists one entry per CDR3 protein. The table lists hundreds of thousands of distinct CDR3 sequences, about 27% of them singletons. Another study also made use of these data, one on T cells of mothers and their children.

Sequences were obtained from blood. The receptors shown here come from a boy aged 2 to 9 in good health.

This clonotype showed up just a few times. The chain is built from TRBV27 and TRBJ1-2; 7 bases match TRBD1. The germline V gene encodes CDR1 MNHEY and CDR2 SMNVEV (reference sequence). The CDR3 is 14 amino acids. With V trimmed by 5 bases and J by 5 bases, 8 bases remained unmatched. As DNA, the CDR3 is TGTGCCAGCAGTCCGCAAGACAGGGTTTATGGCTACACCTTC. Amino acid sequence: CASSPQDRVYGYTF.

The V and J genes are TRBV5-1 and TRBJ2-3; TRBD1 might be the D (5 bases). The CDR3 consists of 14 residues. Germline loops: CDR1 SGHRS, CDR2 YFSETQ. V was shortened by 0 bases and J by 5 bases, with 10 bases between the two germline ends. CDR3 DNA sequence: TGCGCCAGCAGCTTGGAACAGGTCAGAGATACGCAGTATTTT. It specifies CASSLEQVRDTQYF.

This clonotype was observed a handful of times. The V gene is TRBV6-5, the J gene TRBJ2-5; 8 bases match TRBD1. The V segment lost 4 bases and the J segment 1 base; nucleotides outside the gene matches: 11. The CDR3 is 17 residues long. Per the germline V gene, CDR1 is MNHEY and CDR2 is SVGAGI. The CDR3 DNA follows: TGTGCCAGCAGTTCCCCCGCCGGGACAGGTAGCCAAGAGACCCAGTACTTC. Translated, it gives CASSSPAGTGSQETQYF.

The CDR3 loop reads CASSRDLDPNYGYTF. CDR3 coding DNA: TGCGCCAGCAGCCGGGACTTGGACCCCAACTATGGCTACACCTTC. V gene TRBV4-3 combines with J gene TRBJ1-2; possible D gene TRBD1, 5 bases. The germline V gene encodes CDR1 LGHNA and CDR2 YSLEER. Deletions cut 4 bases from V and 2 bases from J, with 14 bases between. The CDR3 length is 15 residues.

This clonotype was seen only a few times. The V and J genes are TRBV12-3 or TRBV12-4 and TRBJ2-6; 7 bases match TRBD1. Losses at the gene ends were 4 bases for V and 0 bases for J; bases not matched to a gene: 9. This CDR3 contains 18 residues. In nucleotides, the CDR3 is TGTGCCAGCAGTTCCTCGGGACAGATCCACTCTGGGGCCAACGTCCTGACTTTC. Residues: CASSSSGQIHSGANVLTF.

This clonotype has only a few counts. V and J are TRBV20-1 and TRBJ2-7, with D maybe TRBD2 (6 bases). The V gene's germline CDR1 is DFQATT and CDR2 SNEGSKA (reference sequence). The germline V and J ends were trimmed by 0 bases and 4 bases, with 19 bases remaining between them. The CDR3 totals 16 residues. CDR3 sequence: CSARDATRGFRYEQYF. The CDR3 nucleotides read TGCAGTGCTAGAGATGCTACACGGGGGTTCCGGTACGAGCAGTACTTC.

The rearrangement joins TRBV28 to TRBJ2-1, with D unresolved. The CDR3 contains 15 residues. Looked up from germline, CDR1 is MDHEN and CDR2 is SYDVKM. Trimming left V 5 bases short and J 0 bases short, with 11 bases between. The CDR3: CASSEDLSSYNEQFF. The CDR3 nucleotides are TGTGCCAGCAGTGAGGATCTAAGCTCCTACAATGAGCAGTTCTTC.

This clonotype turned up a few times. The chain has TRBV7-9 and TRBJ2-5; 7 nucleotides line up with TRBD2. V lost 5 bases, J lost 4 bases, and 7 bases stayed unmatched. Germline V CDR1 and CDR2: SEHNR, FQNEAQ (reference sequence). This CDR3 contains 14 residues. The CDR3 DNA follows: TGTGCCAGCAGCCGACCGGGGGGTACAGAGACCCAGTACTTC. Translated, it gives CASSRPGGTETQYF. Combining the CDR3 with reference TRBV7-9 and TRBJ2-5 gives the whole variable domain DTGVSQNPRHKITKRGQNVTFRCDPISEHNRLYWYRQTLGQGPEFLTYFQNEAQLEKSRLLSDRFSAERPKGSFSTLEIQRTEQGDSAMYLCASSRPGGTETQYFGPGTRLLVL.

The chain couples TRBV7-2 to TRBJ2-5; 10 bases are a match to TRBD2. Germline V lookup: CDR1 SGHTA, CDR2 FQGNSA. V shed 4 bases and J 5 bases; nucleotides not matched to a gene: 16. The CDR3 contains 18 residues. CDR3 sequence: CASSSRPVLAGARETQYF. Here the CDR3 DNA reads TGTGCCAGCAGCTCGCGCCCTGTTCTAGCGGGGGCCAGGGAGACCCAGTACTTC.

This clonotype was seen only a few times. The CDR3 DNA reads as TGTGCCAGCAGCTTAGCCGCTGGGACGGTGAAAGAGACCCAGTACTTC. It specifies CASSLAAGTVKETQYF. The genes are TRBV7-2 and TRBJ2-5; D could derive from TRBD1 or TRBD2 (5 bases each). Germline loops: CDR1 SGHTA, CDR2 FQGNSA. The CDR3 spans 16 residues. V lost 0 bases and J lost 3, with 14 bases in between.

On this clonotype itself: At one boundary the junction diverges from the germline segment, which might be a read error. The J gene is TRBJ1-1, the V gene TRBV2; 7 bases are shared with TRBD1. CDR3 length equals 10 residues. The V gene's germline CDR1 is SNHLY and CDR2 FYNNEI. CDR3 amino acids: CASRGISGGF. The DNA for the CDR3 is TGTGCCAGCAGGGGGATTTCAGGGGGCTTT.

The V gene is TRBV29-1, the J gene TRBJ2-2; perhaps TRBD2 as D (7 bases). This CDR3 has 11 residues. Germline V lookup: CDR1 SQVTM, CDR2 ANQGSEA. DNA for the CDR3: TGCGGGGGGGCTAACACCGGGGAGCTGTTTTTT. This codes for CGGANTGELFF.

V gene TRBV10-3 combines with J gene TRBJ2-5, with 9 nucleotides matching TRBD2. TRBJ2-7 explains the end of the DNA better; the J call may be wrong. The CDR3 is made up of 17 amino acids. Germline CDR1 is ENHRY and CDR2 is SYGVKD. As DNA, the CDR3 is TGTGCCACCAGAGCAGGGACCCTTGCGGGAGGGATGGGCGAGCAGTACTTC. Its protein is CATRAGTLAGGMGEQYF.

The chain recombines TRBV5-6 with TRBJ2-5, with D maybe TRBD1 (6 bases). The germline gives CDR1 SGHDT, CDR2 YYEEEE. Trimming stripped 4 bases from V and 5 bases from J, with 18 bases between. This CDR3 contains 15 residues. The CDR3, as DNA: TGTGCCAGCAGCCTCGGGGACATCGCTGGGGAGACCCAGTACTTC. Amino acids: CASSLGDIAGETQYF.

This clonotype was counted between two and nine times. The J gene is TRBJ2-3, the V gene TRBV5-1, with D unresolved. Trimming left V 1 base short and J 3 bases short, with 9 bases between. This CDR3 contains 14 residues. Germline V lookup: CDR1 SGHRS, CDR2 YFSETQ. Here the CDR3 reads CASSLLPETDTQYF. The CDR3 bases are TGCGCCAGCAGCTTGTTGCCGGAAACAGATACGCAGTATTTT.

This clonotype was observed a handful of times. The CDR3 DNA follows: TGCGCCAGCAGCGGGGAAACAGGAAACACCATATATTTT. This sequence encodes CASSGETGNTIYF. This rearrangement joins TRBV5-1 to TRBJ1-3; D gene uncertain. The germline V gene encodes CDR1 SGHRS and CDR2 YFSETQ. The CDR3 has 13 residues. Trimming removed 4 bases from V and 4 bases from J, with 9 bases in between.

Comments on this clonotype: A much bigger clone sits one base away, suggesting this may be a read error. The genes are TRBV12-3 or TRBV12-4 and TRBJ2-1; a possible D gene is TRBD2 (6 bases). The CDR3 has 13 amino acids. The CDR3 loop is CASSLGSGDERFF. The CDR3 DNA is TGTGCCAGCAGTTTAGGTAGCGGTGATGAGCGGTTCTTC.

This clonotype was observed a few times. The rearrangement joins TRBV9 to TRBJ2-5; possibly TRBD1 for D (6 bases). The CDR3 totals 14 residues. The V gene lost 0 bases and the J gene lost 4 bases, with 10 bases spanning the gap. The germline V gene encodes CDR1 SGDLS and CDR2 YYNGEE. In nucleotides, the CDR3 is TGTGCCAGCAGCGTAGCACAGGGTGTAGAGACCCAGTACTTC. This encodes CASSVAQGVETQYF.

The rearrangement uses TRBV20-1 and TRBJ2-5; 9 bases line up with TRBD2. Gene TRBJ2-1 matches the end of the DNA better, so the J call may be wrong. The CDR3 length is 14 residues. Germline V gene sequence: CDR1 DFQATT, CDR2 SNEGSKA (reference sequence). The CDR3: CSASGAGGTNEQFF. The CDR3 DNA reads TGCAGTGCTAGCGGAGCGGGGGGCACCAATGAGCAGTTCTTC.

This clonotype was found a few times. At one boundary the junction diverges from the germline segment, which might be a read error. The V gene is TRBV7-6, the J gene TRBJ2-5; a weak D match, TRBD1 (6 bases). Germline CDR1 is SGHVS and CDR2 is FNYEAQ. This CDR3 contains 13 residues. The CDR3 sequence is CASSLRGPAGVSF. In DNA, the CDR3 is TGTGCCAGCAGCCTCAGAGGGCCGGCAGGGGTGTCCTTC.

Only one count was recorded for this clonotype. The chain uses TRBV27 and TRBJ2-2, with D maybe TRBD1 (5 bases). The germline gives CDR1 MNHEY, CDR2 SMNVEV (reference sequence). With 5 bases removed from V and 5 bases from J, the gap between germline ends came to 12 bases. This CDR3 comprises 14 residues. The CDR3 loop is CASSPLQGTGELFF. The CDR3 nucleotides are TGTGCCAGCAGTCCACTGCAGGGAACCGGGGAGCTGTTTTTT.

This clonotype was counted a few times. V gene TRBV5-1 combines with J gene TRBJ2-3, with D perhaps TRBD2 (6 bases). Germline V CDR1 and CDR2: SGHRS, YFSETQ. V lost 4 bases, J lost 0 bases, and 12 bases lay in between. This CDR3 has 15 amino acids. In DNA form, the CDR3 reads TGCGCCAGCAGCATTTCTGGGGGGAGCACAGATACGCAGTATTTT. Encoded protein: CASSISGGSTDTQYF.

Only a few counts were recorded for this clonotype. The chain is built from TRBV20-1 and TRBJ2-5; possibly TRBD2 for D (5 bases). The ends were cut back, 3 bases at V and 2 bases at J, with 10 bases in the middle. CDR3 length equals 13 residues. Germline CDR1 and CDR2: DFQATT and SNEGSKA (reference sequence). CDR3 nucleotides: TGCAGTGCTAGCCGGACTCTTCAAGAGACCCAGTACTTC. It yields the protein CSASRTLQETQYF.

This clonotype was seen more than once but under ten times. The gene calls are TRBV27 and TRBJ1-2; D possibly corresponds to TRBD1 (5 bases). Trimming left V 4 bases short and J 3 bases short, with 9 bases between. Germline V gene lookup returns CDR1 MNHEY and CDR2 SMNVEV (reference sequence). The CDR3 contains 13 residues. CDR3 residues: CASSSGLYYGYTF. CDR3 coding DNA: TGTGCCAGCAGTTCGGGACTGTACTATGGCTACACCTTC.

This clonotype came up a few times. The V gene is TRBV12-3 or TRBV12-4, the J gene TRBJ1-2; D perhaps matches TRBD1 (5 bases). V gave up 5 bases and J gave up 7 bases, with 17 bases separating them. There are 14 residues in the CDR3. The CDR3 region has the DNA TGTGCCAGCAGTCTCTTGGGGCTCGGGTCTGGCTACACCTTC. This translates into CASSLLGLGSGYTF.

In its sample, this clonotype was seen a few times. A much larger clone differs by one base, so this may be a read error. The chain employs TRBV5-1 and TRBJ2-6; TRBD1 is a possible D gene (5 bases). CDR1 and CDR2 from the germline V gene are SGHRS and YFSETQ. This CDR3 is 15 amino acids long. CDR3 protein: CASSARASGADVLTF. The CDR3 DNA sequence: TGCGCCAGCAGCGCCAGGGCCTCTGGGGCCGACGTCCTGACTTTC.

The rearrangement uses TRBV24-1 and TRBJ2-5; 14 bases match TRBD2. Germline assignment: CDR1 KGHDR and CDR2 SFDVKD. The CDR3 sequence is 19 residues long. J lost 0 bases, V lost 7 bases, and 12 bases had no gene match. CDR3 loop: CATSETSGGAPTNQETQYF. CDR3 nucleotide sequence: TGTGCCACCAGCGAGACTAGCGGGGGGGCTCCCACCAACCAAGAGACCCAGTACTTC.

This clonotype came up a few times. The rearrangement joins TRBV5-1 to TRBJ2-3; 8 bases agree with TRBD2. CDR3 length: 17 amino acids. V was pared by 5 bases and J by 0 bases, with 11 bases of the junction left unmatched. Germline CDR1 and CDR2: SGHRS and YFSETQ. In DNA, the CDR3 is TGCGCCAGCAGTGGGGGGCTTACTAGCGGTAGCACAGATACGCAGTATTTT. This gives the protein CASSGGLTSGSTDTQYF.

The CDR3 is CASSVAGVGYNEQFF. CDR3 DNA sequence: TGTGCCAGCAGCGTAGCGGGAGTCGGCTACAATGAGCAGTTCTTC. V gene TRBV9 combines with J gene TRBJ2-1, with D tentatively TRBD2 (6 bases). The CDR3 runs 15 residues. Germline CDR1 is SGDLS and CDR2 is YYNGEE. Trimming left V 0 bases short and J 3 bases short, with 10 bases between.

V is TRBV5-1 and J is TRBJ1-1; TRBD1 matches at 7 bases. Germline V gene data show CDR1 as SGHRS and CDR2 as YFSETQ. The CDR3 sequence is 15 residues long. After removal of 0 bases from V and 4 bases from J, the junction contained 6 bases not matched to a gene. The CDR3 DNA is TGCGCCAGCAGCTTGGTGACAGGGCGGGGCACTGAAGCTTTCTTT. Amino acid sequence: CASSLVTGRGTEAFF.